The following is a TCR beta chain sequence with its context. Its antigen is unknown. The data originate from a study of T cells in narcolepsy. Per the germline V gene, CDR1 is GTSNPN and CDR2 is SVGIG (reference sequence). The V and J ends lost 2 bases and 0 bases respectively, with 10 bases between them. CDR3 length: 15 residues. Here immunoSEQ multiplex PCR was the method, and the copy in TCRdb shows in-frame clones only, minus some. Here the sample spans about 20,000 clones, under 85% being singletons. Study-level results: Blood of same and different patients, but not healthy controls, reportedly held recurring autoreactive clonotypes. In some patient and control memory CD4+ samples, autoreactive clones were absent. Same-patient CSF and blood CD4+ T cell clonotypes included HCRT-specific and TRIB2-specific autoreactive ones.

Specimen: memory (CD45RA-) CD4+ T cells from blood. The TCR sequence derives from a human donor in good health. The chain is built from TRBV30 and TRBJ2-2; perhaps TRBD2 as D (6 bases). The CDR3 sequence is CAWSMAGSNTGELFF. CDR3 coding DNA: TGTGCCTGGAGTATGGCGGGGTCGAACACCGGGGAGCTGTTTTTT. Drawing the rest from reference TRBV30 and TRBJ2-2, the complete variable domain is SQTIHQWPATLVQPVGSPLSLECTVEGTSNPNLYWYRQAAGRGLQLLFYSVGIGQISSEVPQNLSASRPQDRQFILSSKKLLLSDSGFYLCAWSMAGSNTGELFFGEGSRLTVL.